This T cell receptor (beta chain) was sequenced in a study of OX40 agonist ivuxolimab in advanced cancers. Study summary: The drug used for patients, ivuxolimab, was an agonistic anti-OX40 (CD134) antibody.

Concerning this clone itself: Its ends do not fully match the called genes, so a read error is possible.

The CDR3 covers 14 residues. Germline CDR1 and CDR2: MNHNS and SASEGT. Clones were sequenced by immunoSEQ multiplex PCR, and TCRdb holds only the in-frame ones, with some missing. In the table there are some 42,000 clones, just over 85% of which are singletons. V is TRBV6-1 and J is TRBJ1-1; D uncertain. Sample: CD4+ or CD8+ T cells sorted from blood, taken in a trial of the OX40 agonist ivuxolimab. This receptor was obtained from an adult with an advanced solid tumor such as melanoma, head and neck, liver or kidney cancer. The CDR3 sequence: CASSPDGMNTEAFF. CDR3 sequence (DNA): TGCGCCAGCAGCCCGGACGGTATGAACACTGAAGCTTTCTTT.